The entry below describes one TCR beta chain. The sample comes from a study of blood T cell repertoires in COVID-19. Sequenced by immunoSEQ multiplex PCR; TCRdb stores in-frame clones only, minus some. The sample consists of 150,000 to 200,000 clones, roughly 80% of them appearing once. The sequenced sample consisted of PBMCs or T cells enriched from blood (not recorded which). The TCR comes from a man aged 40-50 years who had recovered from COVID-19.

CDR3 sequence: CASSEALQADEAFF. The DNA of the CDR3 is TGTGCCAGCAGTGAAGCGCTTCAGGCAGATGAAGCTTTCTTT. The chain has TRBV6-1 and TRBJ1-1; D is unclear. V was clipped by 0 bases and J by 7 bases, with 12 bases between them. Per germline, CDR1 MNHNS and CDR2 SASEGT. CDR3 length equals 14 residues.